This note documents a single T cell receptor beta chain sequence. Its target is unknown. These data come from a study of cytomegalovirus exposure and HLA in healthy donors. The study's findings and limits: It was likely that a cluster of highly shared sequence variants was a sequencing artifact.

The ends lost 5 bases at V and 0 bases at J; junction bases unmatched: 7. This CDR3 comprises 16 residues. The germline CDR1 and CDR2 sequences are KGHSH and LQKENI. 60 Vbeta and 13 Jbeta primers were used in PCR. Produced via immunoSEQ multiplex PCR; TCRdb's table is partial and in-frame only. The table includes some 120,000 clones, more than 60% detected once. This chain links TRBV18 with TRBJ2-3; TRBD2 aligns across 8 bases. Sequencing was carried out using PBMCs. The source of this sequence is a woman aged 40-49 years in good health and CMV-seronegative. The CDR3 region has the DNA TGTGCCAGCTCATCCTTGGCTAGCGGGAGCACAGATACGCAGTATTTT. This translates into CASSSLASGSTDTQYF.